This is a list of T cell receptor beta chains from one sample in a study of cytomegalovirus exposure and HLA in healthy donors. The method was immunoSEQ multiplex PCR; TCRdb's version includes in-frame clones alone and lacks a portion of them. This table holds about 100,000 clones, roughly 74% found once. Sequencing was carried out using PBMCs. These receptors were taken from a woman aged 35 to 49 in good health and CMV-seronegative. Both conserved end residues are part of each CDR3.

>TRBV4-2
CASSQDGDRAVYEQYF
>TRBV7-2
CASSQGLAQVLDTQYF
>TRBV13
CASSEDRQETQYF
>TRBV6-1
CASLGLSSYEQYF
>TRBV7-7
CASSIGENTEAFF
>TRBV2
CASSVDSNSPLHF
>TRBV27
CASSPDRWAMNTEAFF
>TRBV28
CASREARLAGQGEQFF
>TRBV10-2
CASSESRQPYEQYF
>TRBV21-1
CASSNGRGIQETQYF
>TRBV10-3
CAISDNQETQYF
>TRBV7-7
CASSLVFQRGGPETQYF
>TRBV4-2
CASSHPSSTDTQYF
>TRBV10-3
CAIGAGGTYEQYF
>TRBV30
CAWSVRGTAFYEQYF
>TRBV19
CASSILGADYNSPLHF
>TRBV13
CASSLGQIGGIGYEQYF
>TRBV2
CASKDPGDIYEQYF
>TRBV7-9
CSSRSVLAGRIPGELFF
>TRBV19
CASSIVGTGGDGYTF
>TRBV15
CATSKTGGNQPQHF
>TRBV7-2
CASSSRQGAAGEQYF
>TRBV28
CASSLTLPTRVYSYEQYF
>TRBV5-1
CASSSPRGQGDTEAFF
>TRBV7-3
CASSTHRGAGNTIYF
>TRBV28
CASSTPGQGDSPLHF
>TRBV7-6
CASSSLAGSAYNEQFF
>TRBV7-8
CASSLGTGDEQYF
>TRBV18
CASSPGQILKETQYF
>TRBV28
CASSPLGSPDREAFF
>TRBV11-2
CASSLGTNQPQHF
>TRBV5-4
CASSWDREAGELFF
>TRBV7-2
CASSFSGTNNSPLHF
>TRBV10-3
CATESRGGTDTQYF
>TRBV7-2
CASSLAVSSYEQYF
>TRBV14
CASSQGRFDSYEQYF
>TRBV19
CASSIDHDRGKQPQHF
>TRBV28
CASRLPGQGIYEQYF
>TRBV7-6
CASSLGDRGLFQETQYF
>TRBV7-8
CASSLGAGASNEQFF
>TRBV9
CASSGRTGRANTGELFF
>TRBV7-2
CASSSTSGGFETQYF
>TRBV14
CASSHRDSRNTIYF